This T cell receptor beta chain was retrieved from a study of metastatic and nonmetastatic thyroid tumors (dated by TCRdb to about 2020). For the study in its entirety: For patients with malignant and with benign thyroid disease, the researchers compared repertoires between peripheral blood samples and tumor or nodule tissue samples.

Libraries were made using PCR. Instrument on record: Illumina HiSeq 4000. The TCR beta-chain CDR3 region of each patient was profiled by high-throughput sequencing. The authors' pipeline ran thus. Drawing on CDR3 differences between clinicopathological groups, the researchers built a classifier meant to tell apart patients with distant-metastatic papillary thyroid cancer. The Shannon index was used to assess repertoire diversity, and the Morisita-Horn index was used to assess tumor-blood repertoire similarity. In TCRdb, the public reads were trimmed at Q25 with fastp and aligned with MiXCR, with productive beta chains retained. These V and J calls derive from TCRdb rather than the authors' analysis. In all, the sample holds just over 14,000 clones, and approximately 3.8% of those were seen once. Of the sample, 25% to 30% is held by the ten largest clones. V is cut by 4 bases and J by 7 bases, and the space between the germline ends is 10 bases. CDR1 SNHLY and CDR2 FYNNEI are derived from the germline V gene. The CDR3 spans 12 residues, from the cysteine through the phenylalanine. The read is trimmed to its CDR3 DNA, 36 bases read in frame from base 1.

No treatment had been received by any patient before thyroid surgery. The study retrospectively analysed patient clinical samples collected from about 2012 to 2018 using T-cell receptor beta sequencing. General study outcomes and caveats: TCR beta diversity was reported as significantly higher in malignant tumors than in benign nodules, in both blood and tumor samples.

This clone is judged medium-sized (0.01 to 0.1%). The specificity of this receptor is unknown. No per-base quality is available; no much larger clone lies one base away. This receptor was identified in a female donor with papillary thyroid cancer or a benign thyroid nodule (not recorded which). Some clones in this sample may be carry-over from other donors' samples. Material for sequencing was tumor tissue. This chain joins TRBV2 to TRBJ1-1; a tentative D match to TRBD1 spans 5 bases. The nucleotide sequence is TGTGCCAGCAGTGTGGGGGAGGTTGAAGCTTTCTTT. Translated, it gives CASSVGEVEAFF.